What follows describes a single TCR beta chain. The antigen is unknown. The data derive from a study of long-term antiretroviral therapy in people with HIV. The study, taken as a whole, reports: Repertoire dominance by clones expanded before ART was seen at all time points.

The run of the v3.0 immunoSEQ assay was at survey level. The data were produced by immunoSEQ multiplex PCR, yet TCRdb's version contains in-frame clones alone and is incomplete. This table holds under 30,000 clones, around 81% found once. The source was unsorted PBMCs, collected at the start of antiretroviral therapy, before treatment. The receptor was isolated from a woman younger than 35 with HIV.

CDR3 sequence: CASSVETYNEQFF. The CDR3 DNA reads as TGTGCCAGCAGCGTAGAGACGTACAATGAGCAGTTCTTC. V is TRBV9 and J is TRBJ2-1; D is unclear. The CDR3 loop spans 13 amino acids. Between the trimmed V and J ends, which lost 0 bases and 4 bases, there was a span of 5 bases. Germline V gives CDR1 SGDLS, CDR2 YYNGEE.